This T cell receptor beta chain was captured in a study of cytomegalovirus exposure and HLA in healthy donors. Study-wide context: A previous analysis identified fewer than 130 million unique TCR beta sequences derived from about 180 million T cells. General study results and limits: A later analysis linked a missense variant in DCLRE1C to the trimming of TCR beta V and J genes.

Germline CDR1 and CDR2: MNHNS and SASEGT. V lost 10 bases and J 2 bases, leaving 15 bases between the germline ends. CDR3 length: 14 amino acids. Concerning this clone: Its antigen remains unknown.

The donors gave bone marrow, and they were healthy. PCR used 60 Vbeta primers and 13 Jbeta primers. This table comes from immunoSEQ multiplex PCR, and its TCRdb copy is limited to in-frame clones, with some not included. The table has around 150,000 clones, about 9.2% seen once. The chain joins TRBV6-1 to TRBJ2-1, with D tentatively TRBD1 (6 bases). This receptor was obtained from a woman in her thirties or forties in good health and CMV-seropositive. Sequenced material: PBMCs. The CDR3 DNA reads TGTGCCACGGAAACAGGGAACCCCTACAATGAGCAGTTCTTC. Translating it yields CATETGNPYNEQFF.